One and the same sample provided the 24 T cell receptor beta chains below, sequenced in a study of T cells after yellow fever vaccination. TCRdb processed the 5' RACE reads anew with MiXCR; each CDR3 protein has one entry. The table includes approximately 580,000 distinct CDR3 sequences, less than 20% detected once. The sample was PBMCs, taken around 5 days after the first yellow fever vaccination. These receptors all stem from a man between 18 and 29 years old who received the YFV17D yellow fever vaccine.

V gene TRBV6-1 combines with J gene TRBJ2-3; a weak D match, TRBD1 (7 bases). This CDR3 has 14 amino acids. Germline CDR1 reads MNHNS; CDR2 reads SASEGT. V lost 7 bases to trimming and J lost 4 bases, with 15 bases between them. Here the CDR3 DNA reads TGTGCCAGCAAATTGGGCAGGGGGGCAGATACGCAGTATTTT. It encodes CASKLGRGADTQYF.

This clonotype was counted many times. The chain combines TRBV5-1 with TRBJ1-1; no firm D call. This CDR3 comprises 14 residues. In germline, CDR1 is SGHRS, CDR2 YFSETQ. Trimming stripped 2 bases from V and 5 bases from J, with 13 bases between. In DNA, the CDR3 is TGCGCCAGCAGCTTAAACGGGGATTGGACTGAAGCTTTCTTT. Encoded protein: CASSLNGDWTEAFF.

The CDR3 DNA sequence: TGTGCCAGCAGCTTGAACGGGCCAGGCGGTGGCTACACCTTC. It is translated as CASSLNGPGGGYTF. This chain joins TRBV7-2 and TRBJ1-2; D is unresolved. Germline lookup yields CDR1 SGHTA and CDR2 FQGNSA. CDR3 length: 14 amino acids. Trimming stripped 3 bases from V and 7 bases from J, with 15 bases between.

This clonotype was seen more than once but under ten times. This rearrangement joins TRBV5-1 to TRBJ2-1; D possibly corresponds to TRBD1 (6 bases). Trimming took 5 bases from V and 3 from J, leaving 15 bases between them. The CDR3 runs 15 residues. Germline CDR1 SGHRS, CDR2 YFSETQ. In nucleotides, the CDR3 is TGCGCCAGCAGGCCGACAGGAAGTTACTACAATGAGCAGTTCTTC. The encoded protein is CASRPTGSYYNEQFF.

This clonotype came up a few times. The chain links TRBV11-1 to TRBJ2-3; a weak D match, TRBD1 (6 bases). Germline V gives CDR1 SGHAT, CDR2 FQDESV (reference sequence). The V end was cut by 4 bases, the J end by 2 bases, with 22 bases between. This CDR3 spans 18 amino acids. For the CDR3, the DNA is TGTGCCAGCAGCTCCCTTCTTCAGGGGATGGGGCCCACAGATACGCAGTATTTT. This sequence encodes CASSSLLQGMGPTDTQYF. Drawing the rest from reference TRBV11-1 and TRBJ2-3, the complete variable domain is EAEVAQSPRYKITEKSQAVAFWCDPISGHATLYWYRQILGQGPELLVQFQDESVVDDSQLPKDRFSAERLKGVDSTLKIQPAELGDSAMYLCASSSLLQGMGPTDTQYFGPGTRLTVL.

The chain couples TRBV9 to TRBJ1-2; 9 bases match TRBD1. CDR3 length: 15 amino acids. V was clipped by 3 bases and J by 7 bases; unmatched bases: 10. Germline CDR1 reads SGDLS; CDR2 reads YYNGEE. The CDR3 DNA follows: TGTGCCAGCAGCGCTTCCGGGACAGGGTTTGGTGGCTACACCTTC. Protein: CASSASGTGFGGYTF.

This clonotype has more than one count but fewer than ten. This rearrangement joins TRBV2 to TRBJ2-7, with 7 bases that match TRBD1. This CDR3 has 14 amino acids. Per the germline V gene, CDR1 is SNHLY and CDR2 is FYNNEI. With 5 bases clipped from V and 1 base from J, the junction kept 5 bases outside the gene matches. CDR3 sequence reads: CASSKGAFSYEQYF. The CDR3 DNA is TGTGCCAGCAGTAAGGGGGCGTTTTCCTACGAGCAGTACTTC.

There are a few counts of this clonotype. V gene TRBV13 combines with J gene TRBJ2-1; 12 nucleotides agree with TRBD2. This CDR3 is 16 amino acids long. From germline, CDR1 is PRHDT and CDR2 FYEKMQ (reference sequence). The trim removed 5 bases at V and 4 bases at J, leaving 6 bases unmatched. The CDR3 DNA reads TGTGCCAGCAGCCCCAGGCTAGCGGGGGGGTACAATGAGCAGTTCTTC. Its protein is CASSPRLAGGYNEQFF.

The count of this clonotype is one. The chain couples TRBV6-5 to TRBJ2-3, with a possible D match to TRBD2 (6 bases). Germline V gene lookup returns CDR1 MNHEY and CDR2 SVGAGI. The CDR3 contains 15 residues. Trimming left V 4 bases short and J 6 bases short, with 17 bases between. CDR3 in DNA: TGTGCCAGCAGTTTCCAAGCGGGTGTTGTGGATACGCAGTATTTT. Translation: CASSFQAGVVDTQYF.

The table lists this clonotype with a few counts. The genes are TRBV6-1 and TRBJ2-3; D possibly corresponds to TRBD1 (6 bases). V dropped 9 bases and J dropped 4 bases, with 14 bases sitting between them. The V gene's germline CDR1 is MNHNS and CDR2 SASEGT. CDR3 length equals 13 residues. CDR3 sequence (DNA): TGTGCCAGTTCGACAGGCTTTGCAGATACGCAGTATTTT. Its translation is CASSTGFADTQYF.

This clonotype was detected only a few times. This chain uses TRBV18 with TRBJ1-2; D gene uncertain. V lost 3 bases and J 12 bases, leaving 14 bases between the germline ends. This CDR3 spans 12 amino acids. Germline V gene sequence: CDR1 KGHSH, CDR2 LQKENI. In DNA, the CDR3 is TGTGCCAGCTCACCCCCAGCGGGAGTGGACACCTTC. This codes for CASSPPAGVDTF.

This clonotype occurred a few times. The J gene is TRBJ2-5, the V gene TRBV20-1; 10 bases line up with TRBD2. The V gene end was trimmed by 6 bases and the J gene end by 3 bases; junction bases not matched to a gene: 4. CDR3 length: 13 amino acids. Germline assignment: CDR1 DFQATT and CDR2 SNEGSKA (reference sequence). The CDR3 spells CSARGLAKETQYF. DNA of the CDR3: TGCAGTGCCCGGGGACTAGCGAAAGAGACCCAGTACTTC.

The gene calls are TRBV19 and TRBJ2-1; D is undetermined. Germline CDR1 is LNHDA and CDR2 is SQIVND (reference sequence). This CDR3 has 19 residues. The V gene lost 1 base and the J gene lost 0 bases, with 19 bases spanning the gap. The CDR3 DNA reads as TGTGCCAGTAGTATAGCTGGGGTGGGCCCCTCGGGCTCCTACAATGAGCAGTTCTTC. Its protein is CASSIAGVGPSGSYNEQFF.

There are many counts of this clonotype. The chain has TRBV4-3 and TRBJ2-2; D assignment may be TRBD1 or TRBD2 (6 bases each). The CDR3 runs 17 residues. Per the germline V gene, CDR1 is LGHNA and CDR2 is YSLEER. V was trimmed by 3 bases and J by 6 bases, leaving 20 bases between them. CDR3 amino acids: CASSQGGHAKGSGELFF. Here the CDR3 DNA reads TGCGCCAGCAGCCAGGGGGGACACGCCAAGGGGTCCGGGGAGCTGTTTTTT.

This clonotype occurred a few times. The chain uses TRBV7-9 and TRBJ2-5; D is possibly TRBD1 or TRBD2 (5 bases each). Germline CDR1 SEHNR, CDR2 FQNEAQ (reference sequence). V gave up 5 bases and J gave up 3 bases, with 19 bases separating them. The CDR3 length is 16 residues. The CDR3 DNA reads TGTGCCAGCAGCGACCGGGGCAGGCGTAGGGAAGAGACCCAGTACTTC. Translated: CASSDRGRRREETQYF.

This chain links TRBV3-1 with TRBJ2-1; D might be TRBD1 or TRBD2, each matching 5 bases. This CDR3 region has 16 residues. The V and J ends lost 4 bases and 2 bases respectively, with 15 bases between them. CDR1 is LGHDT, CDR2 YNNKEL, per germline (reference sequence). CDR3 region: CASSPPEGPAYNEQFF. The CDR3 DNA is TGTGCCAGCAGCCCACCTGAGGGGCCTGCCTACAATGAGCAGTTCTTC.

This clonotype was detected a few times. This chain uses TRBV12-3 or TRBV12-4 with TRBJ2-5, with TRBD1 as a possible D gene (6 bases). The CDR3 has 15 amino acids. V was pared by 6 bases and J by 1 base, with 15 bases between. Here the CDR3 DNA reads TGTGCCAGCAGCAACGAACTGGACAGCCAAGAGACCCAGTACTTC. Translated: CASSNELDSQETQYF.

V usage is TRBV5-1 and J usage is TRBJ2-3; 8 nucleotides align to TRBD1. CDR1 and CDR2 from the germline V gene are SGHRS and YFSETQ. V lost 4 bases, J lost 5 bases, and 6 bases stayed unmatched. The CDR3 sequence is 14 residues long. The CDR3 sequence is CASSVQGAGDTQYF. The DNA for the CDR3 is TGCGCCAGCAGCGTTCAGGGGGCAGGAGATACGCAGTATTTT.

This clonotype was detected a few times. V and J are TRBV5-1 and TRBJ2-1, with D perhaps TRBD2 (6 bases). V shed 4 bases and J shed 0 bases, with 17 bases lying between them. Per germline, CDR1 SGHRS and CDR2 YFSETQ. The CDR3 is 17 residues long. The CDR3 sequence is CASSPPRGSSSYNEQFF. CDR3 coding DNA: TGCGCCAGCAGCCCTCCTCGGGGGTCAAGCTCCTACAATGAGCAGTTCTTC.

This chain links TRBV6-5 with TRBJ1-2, with TRBD1 as a possible D gene (5 bases). Between the trimmed V and J ends, which lost 6 bases and 8 bases, there was a span of 13 bases. Germline V gene lookup returns CDR1 MNHEY and CDR2 SVGAGI. The CDR3 length is 12 residues. The CDR3 DNA is TGTGCCAGCAGGGACGGGGGTCGGGGCTACACCTTC. Residues: CASRDGGRGYTF.

This clonotype was counted between two and nine times. The rearrangement links TRBV7-8 to TRBJ2-3, with TRBD2 matching over 8 bases. This CDR3 region has 16 residues. J gave up 2 bases and V 5 bases, and 9 bases lay outside the gene matches. From germline, CDR1 is SGHVS and CDR2 FQNEAQ. The CDR3 protein is CASSLRGGAITDTQYF. CDR3 coding DNA: TGTGCCAGCAGCCTACGGGGGGGAGCAATCACAGATACGCAGTATTTT.

This clonotype was observed a few times. DNA for the CDR3: TGCGCCAGCAGCTCTACAGGGGCCCCCTACAATGAGCAGTTCTTC. Translated: CASSSTGAPYNEQFF. This chain links TRBV5-1 with TRBJ2-1; 7 bases agree with TRBD1. V dropped 3 bases and J dropped 2; count of bases not matched to a gene: 5. CDR3 length: 15 residues. The germline CDR1 and CDR2 sequences are SGHRS and YFSETQ.

Only a few counts were recorded for this clonotype. The chain carries TRBV6-2 or TRBV6-3 and TRBJ1-1; tentative D call: TRBD1 (5 bases). With 6 bases removed from V and 3 bases from J, the gap between germline ends came to 14 bases. The CDR3 length is 14 residues. Per the germline V gene, CDR1 is MNHEY and CDR2 is SVGEGT. The CDR3 nucleotides are TGTGCCAGCAGCCTACTTGCGACAGACACTGAAGCTTTCTTT. It translates to CASSLLATDTEAFF.

This clonotype was counted at least ten times. The chain links TRBV12-3 or TRBV12-4 to TRBJ2-7; TRBD1 matches at 11 bases. The V segment lost 5 bases and the J segment 4 bases; nucleotides outside the gene matches: 4. CDR3 length equals 14 residues. This CDR3 is CASSAGTGGYEQYF. The CDR3 nucleotides read TGTGCCAGCAGTGCCGGGACAGGGGGTTACGAGCAGTACTTC.